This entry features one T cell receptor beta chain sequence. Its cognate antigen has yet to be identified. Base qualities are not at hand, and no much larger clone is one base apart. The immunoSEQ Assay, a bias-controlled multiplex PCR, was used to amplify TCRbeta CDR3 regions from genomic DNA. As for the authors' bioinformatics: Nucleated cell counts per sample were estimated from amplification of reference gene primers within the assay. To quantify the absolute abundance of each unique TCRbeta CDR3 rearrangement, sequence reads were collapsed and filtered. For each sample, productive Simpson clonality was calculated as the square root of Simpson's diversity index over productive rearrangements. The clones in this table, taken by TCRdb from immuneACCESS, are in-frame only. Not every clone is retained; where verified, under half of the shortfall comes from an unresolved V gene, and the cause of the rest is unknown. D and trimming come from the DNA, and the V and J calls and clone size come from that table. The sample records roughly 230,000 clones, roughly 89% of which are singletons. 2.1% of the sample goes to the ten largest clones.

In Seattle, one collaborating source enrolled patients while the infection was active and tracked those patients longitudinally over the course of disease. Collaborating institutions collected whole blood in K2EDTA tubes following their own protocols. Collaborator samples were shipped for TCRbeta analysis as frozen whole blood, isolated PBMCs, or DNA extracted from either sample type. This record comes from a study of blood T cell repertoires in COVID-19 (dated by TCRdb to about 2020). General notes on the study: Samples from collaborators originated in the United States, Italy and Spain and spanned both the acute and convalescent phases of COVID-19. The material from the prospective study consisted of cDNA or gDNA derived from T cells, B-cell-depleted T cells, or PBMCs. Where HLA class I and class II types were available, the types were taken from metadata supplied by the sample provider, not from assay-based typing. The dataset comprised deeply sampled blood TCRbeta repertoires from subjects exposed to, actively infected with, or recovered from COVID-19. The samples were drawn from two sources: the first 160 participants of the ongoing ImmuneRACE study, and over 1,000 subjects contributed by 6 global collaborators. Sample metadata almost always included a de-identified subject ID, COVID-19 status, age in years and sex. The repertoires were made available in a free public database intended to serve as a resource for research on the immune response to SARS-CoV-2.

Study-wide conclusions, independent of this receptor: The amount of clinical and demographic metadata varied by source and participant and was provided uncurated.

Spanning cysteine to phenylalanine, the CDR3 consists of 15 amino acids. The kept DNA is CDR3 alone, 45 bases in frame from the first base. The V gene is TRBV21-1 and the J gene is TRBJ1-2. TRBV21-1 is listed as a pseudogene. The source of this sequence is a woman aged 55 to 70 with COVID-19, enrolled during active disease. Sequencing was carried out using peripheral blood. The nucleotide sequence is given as TGTGCCAGCAGCAAAGGGTCTCGGGAGAGGAATGGCTACACCTTC. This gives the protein CASSKGSRERNGYTF.